The rows below give T cell receptor beta chains drawn from one sample of a study of spatial heterogeneity in lung cancer. TCRdb ran MiXCR on the 5' RACE reads and lists one entry per CDR3 protein. The sample records about 95,000 distinct CDR3 sequences, roughly 10% being singletons. The source material was PBMCs, sampled at surgery. All receptors come from a male donor with early-stage non-small cell lung cancer. CDR3s include the opening cysteine and the closing phenylalanine or tryptophan. A D gene is named only where the DNA matches it firmly. The size entry is marked missing in some rows and otherwise reads once, few, many or a size class.

cdr3_nt | cdr3_aa | d_call | clone_size | j_call | v_call
TGTGCCAGCAGCCCTACGGACAGGGGAAGCTATGGCTACACCTTC | CASSPTDRGSYGYTF | TRBD1 | NA | TRBJ1-2 | TRBV6-2/TRBV6-3
TGTGCCAGCCCTCCGGGTGAGCAGTTCTTC | CASPPGEQFF | NA | many | TRBJ2-1 | TRBV7-3
TGCGCCAGCTGCGTGGGGACAGGGGCTGAAAAACTGTTTTTT | CASCVGTGAEKLFF | TRBD1 | many | TRBJ1-4 | TRBV5-1
TGTGCCAGCAGCTTAGATTGGACGGGCTATAATGAGCAGTTCTTC | CASSLDWTGYNEQFF | NA | NA | TRBJ2-1 | TRBV7-2
TGTGCCAGCAGCGTAGCAATTAGCGGGAGTAGTACCGGGGAGCTGTTTTTT | CASSVAISGSSTGELFF | TRBD2 | few | TRBJ2-2 | TRBV9
TGTGCCAGCAGTTCCCGTCCCGGCTACGAGCAGTACTTC | CASSSRPGYEQYF | NA | few | TRBJ2-7 | TRBV27
TGTGCCAGTAGTATAGCACAGGGAGGAAGGGCCGGGGAGCTGTTTTTT | CASSIAQGGRAGELFF | NA | many | TRBJ2-2 | TRBV19
TGTGCCAGCAGTGCTCAGGGGGGTGAAGATACGCAGTATTTT | CASSAQGGEDTQYF | NA | NA | TRBJ2-3 | TRBV2
TGTGCCATCAGTTACAAGAACACTGAAGCTTTCTTT | CAISYKNTEAFF | NA | few | TRBJ1-1 | TRBV10-3
TGTGCCAGCAGCCAACAACTTGGCACCGGGGAGCTGTTTTTT | CASSQQLGTGELFF | NA | NA | TRBJ2-2 | TRBV14
TGTGCCAGCAGCTTAGGTGGCCGGGGGCAGTTCTTC | CASSLGGRGQFF | NA | many | TRBJ2-1 | TRBV7-2
TGCGCCAGCAGCCTGATGGGAGGAGGGACCGGGGAGCTGTTTTTT | CASSLMGGGTGELFF | NA | many | TRBJ2-2 | TRBV5-1
TGTGCCAGCAGCACCCGGACCCGGGGCACTGAAGCTTTCTTT | CASSTRTRGTEAFF | NA | many | TRBJ1-1 | TRBV7-2
TGTGCCAGCAGCCTGGACCGGAATTCTGGCTACACCTTC | CASSLDRNSGYTF | NA | NA | TRBJ1-2 | TRBV7-2
TGCGCCAGCAGCTTAGGGGACAGGAAAAACACCGGGGAGCTGTTTTTT | CASSLGDRKNTGELFF | TRBD1 | NA | TRBJ2-2 | TRBV5-1
TGTGCCAGCAGCCCCGGGACAGGGTTGGGCGAGCAGTACTTC | CASSPGTGLGEQYF | TRBD1 | few | TRBJ2-7 | TRBV11-2
TGTGCCAGCAGTACAGGACCTAGCACAGATACGCAGTATTTT | CASSTGPSTDTQYF | NA | NA | TRBJ2-3 | TRBV2
TGCGCCAGCAGCTTGGCGGGGAAGTCAGGAGAGACCCAGTACTTC | CASSLAGKSGETQYF | NA | few | TRBJ2-5 | TRBV5-1
TGCGCCAGCAGCACCGACAGGGATGAGCAGTTCTTC | CASSTDRDEQFF | TRBD1 | many | TRBJ2-1 | TRBV5-1
TGTGCCACCAGTGATTCGAGTAGCGGGAGCGATGAGCAGTTCTTC | CATSDSSSGSDEQFF | TRBD2 | few | TRBJ2-1 | TRBV24-1
TGTGCCAGCAGCCAAGATTTAGCTAGCGGAGGCAACTCGAACACCGGGGAGCTGTTTTTT | CASSQDLASGGNSNTGELFF | TRBD2 | few | TRBJ2-2 | TRBV3-1
TGTGCCAGCAGCTTACTATTTTGGGAGACCCAGTACTTC | CASSLLFWETQYF | NA | NA | TRBJ2-5 | TRBV7-2
TGTGCCAGCAGCCCCCGGCTAGCGGGGGGTAGGGAGCAGTACTTC | CASSPRLAGGREQYF | TRBD2 | many | TRBJ2-7 | TRBV3-1
TGCAGCGTTGAAGATCGCGATAGCGGTCGTAGCACAGATACGCAGTATTTT | CSVEDRDSGRSTDTQYF | NA | few | TRBJ2-3 | TRBV29-1
TGTGCCAGCAGTTACACCGGGGGGGGACCCCTCCACTTT | CASSYTGGGPLHF | NA | few | TRBJ1-6 | TRBV6-5
TGTGCCAGCAGCCTGGGAGAGGAGACCCAGTACTTC | CASSLGEETQYF | NA | many | TRBJ2-5 | TRBV28
TGTGCCAGCAGCACCACAGGGGGACAGCAAGAGACCCAGTACTTC | CASSTTGGQQETQYF | TRBD1 | NA | TRBJ2-5 | TRBV7-7
TGTGCCAGCAGTCCCGGGACTAGCGTCTACAATGAGCAGTTCTTC | CASSPGTSVYNEQFF | TRBD2 | many | TRBJ2-1 | TRBV12-3/TRBV12-4
TGTGCCAGCAGTTACTCACGGACAGGGAACACCGGGGAGCTGTTTTTT | CASSYSRTGNTGELFF | TRBD1 | NA | TRBJ2-2 | TRBV6-6